This TCR beta chain was profiled in a study of blood T cell repertoires in COVID-19. About the research overall: The cDNA or gDNA used as material had been derived from T cells, B-cell-depleted T cells, or PBMCs.

The germline gives CDR1 MDHEN, CDR2 SYDVKM. After removal of 5 bases from V and 5 bases from J, the junction contained 8 bases not matched to a gene. The CDR3 sequence is 14 residues long. The authors' processing: For nucleated cells, counts were estimated from reference gene primer amplification. Assay used: immunoSEQ multiplex PCR; TCRdb lists only in-frame clones, some missing. That table supplies the V and J calls and clone size; D and trimming were determined from the DNA. The sample contains approximately 69,000 clones, around 80% of which appear only once. The receptor's source is a woman at least 80 years old with acute or convalescent COVID-19. The chain links TRBV28 to TRBJ2-5, with 7 bases fitting TRBD2. Sample: peripheral blood. DNA for the CDR3: TGTGCCAGCAGTCCTCACGTGCGGGAGGAGACCCAGTACTTC. This translates into CASSPHVREETQYF.